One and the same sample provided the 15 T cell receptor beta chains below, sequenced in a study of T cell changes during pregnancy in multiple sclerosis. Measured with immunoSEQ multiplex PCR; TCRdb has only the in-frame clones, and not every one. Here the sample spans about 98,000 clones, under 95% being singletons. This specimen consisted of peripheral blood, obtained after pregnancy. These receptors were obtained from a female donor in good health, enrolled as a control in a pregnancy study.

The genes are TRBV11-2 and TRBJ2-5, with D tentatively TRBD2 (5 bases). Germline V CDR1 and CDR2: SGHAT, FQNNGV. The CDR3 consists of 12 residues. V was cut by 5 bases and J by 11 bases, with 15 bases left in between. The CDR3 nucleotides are TGTGCCAGCAGCCAGCTTATGAGGGAGCAGTACTTC. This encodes CASSQLMREQYF.

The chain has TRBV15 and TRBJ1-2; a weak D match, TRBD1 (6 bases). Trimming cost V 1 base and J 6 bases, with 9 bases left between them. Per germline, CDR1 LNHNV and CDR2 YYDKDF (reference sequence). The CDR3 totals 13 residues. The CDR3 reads CATSRVRGDGYTF. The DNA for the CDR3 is TGTGCCACCAGCAGAGTCAGGGGCGATGGCTACACCTTC.

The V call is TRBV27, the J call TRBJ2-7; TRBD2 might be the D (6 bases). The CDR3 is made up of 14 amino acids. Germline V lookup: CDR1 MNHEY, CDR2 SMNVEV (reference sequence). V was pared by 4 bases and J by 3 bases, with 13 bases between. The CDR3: CASSSVGGVYEQYF. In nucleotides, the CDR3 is TGTGCCAGCAGTTCCGTCGGGGGAGTCTACGAGCAGTACTTC.

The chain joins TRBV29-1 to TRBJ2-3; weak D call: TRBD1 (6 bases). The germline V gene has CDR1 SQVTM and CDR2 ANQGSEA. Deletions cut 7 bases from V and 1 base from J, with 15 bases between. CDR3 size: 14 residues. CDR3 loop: CSGTRDTRTDTQYF. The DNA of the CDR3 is TGCAGCGGTACCCGGGACACCCGCACAGATACGCAGTATTTT.

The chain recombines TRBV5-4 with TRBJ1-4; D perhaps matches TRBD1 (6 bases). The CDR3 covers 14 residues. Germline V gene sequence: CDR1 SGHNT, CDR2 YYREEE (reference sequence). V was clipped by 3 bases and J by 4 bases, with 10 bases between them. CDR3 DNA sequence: TGTGCCAGCAGCTCCGGACAGATTAATGAAAAACTGTTTTTT. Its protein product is CASSSGQINEKLFF.

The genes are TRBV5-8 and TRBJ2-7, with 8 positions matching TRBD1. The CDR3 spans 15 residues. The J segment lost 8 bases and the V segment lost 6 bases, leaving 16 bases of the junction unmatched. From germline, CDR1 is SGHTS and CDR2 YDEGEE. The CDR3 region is CASIGRSGQGLQQYF. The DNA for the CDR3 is TGTGCCAGCATAGGACGTAGTGGACAGGGTTTACAGCAGTACTTC.

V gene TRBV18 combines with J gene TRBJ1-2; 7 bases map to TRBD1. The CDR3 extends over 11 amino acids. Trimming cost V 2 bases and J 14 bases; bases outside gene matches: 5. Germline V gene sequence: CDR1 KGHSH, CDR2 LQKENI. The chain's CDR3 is CASSPGDSLTF. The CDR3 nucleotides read TGTGCCAGCTCACCAGGGGACAGCTTAACCTTC. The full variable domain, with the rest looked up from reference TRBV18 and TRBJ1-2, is NAGVMQNPRHLVRRRGQEARLRCSPMKGHSHVYWYRQLPEEGLKFMVYLQKENIIDESGMPKERFSAEFPKEGPSILRIQQVVRGDSAAYFCASSPGDSLTFGSGTRLTVV.

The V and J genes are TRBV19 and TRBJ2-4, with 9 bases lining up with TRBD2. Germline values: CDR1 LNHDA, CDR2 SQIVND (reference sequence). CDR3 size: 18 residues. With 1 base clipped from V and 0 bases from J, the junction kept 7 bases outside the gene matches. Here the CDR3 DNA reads TGTGCCAGTAGTATAGGGACTAGCGCGATACTAGCCAAAAACATTCAGTACTTC. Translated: CASSIGTSAILAKNIQYF.

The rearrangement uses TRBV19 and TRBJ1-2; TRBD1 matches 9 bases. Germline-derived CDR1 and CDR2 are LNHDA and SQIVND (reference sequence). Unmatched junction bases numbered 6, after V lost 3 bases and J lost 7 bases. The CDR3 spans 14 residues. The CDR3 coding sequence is TGTGCCAGTAGTATTTCAGGGACAGGGTTTGGCTACACCTTC. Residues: CASSISGTGFGYTF.

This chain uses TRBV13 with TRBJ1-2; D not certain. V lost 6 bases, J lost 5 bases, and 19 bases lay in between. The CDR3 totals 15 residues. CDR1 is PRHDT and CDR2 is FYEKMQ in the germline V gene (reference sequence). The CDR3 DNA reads TGTGCCAGCAGTACGATAGGACGGGGAGGGTATGGCTACACCTTC. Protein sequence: CASSTIGRGGYGYTF.

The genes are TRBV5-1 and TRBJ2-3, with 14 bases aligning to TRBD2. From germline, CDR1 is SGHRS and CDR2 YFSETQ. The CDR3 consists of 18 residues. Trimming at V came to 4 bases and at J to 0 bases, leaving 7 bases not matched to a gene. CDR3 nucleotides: TGCGCCAGCAGCCGACGGACTAGCGGGGGGATTAGCACAGATACGCAGTATTTT. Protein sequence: CASSRRTSGGISTDTQYF.

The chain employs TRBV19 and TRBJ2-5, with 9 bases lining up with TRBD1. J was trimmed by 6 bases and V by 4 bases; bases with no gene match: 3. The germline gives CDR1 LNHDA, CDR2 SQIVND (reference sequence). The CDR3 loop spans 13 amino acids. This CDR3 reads CASSRDRAKTQYF. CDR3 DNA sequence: TGTGCCAGTAGTAGGGACAGGGCAAAGACCCAGTACTTC.

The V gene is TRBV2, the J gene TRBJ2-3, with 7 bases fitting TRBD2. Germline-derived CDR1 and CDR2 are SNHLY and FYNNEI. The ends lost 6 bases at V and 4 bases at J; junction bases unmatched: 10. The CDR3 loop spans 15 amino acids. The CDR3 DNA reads TGTGCCAGCAGCCCTACTAGCGTTGGGTCAGATACGCAGTATTTT. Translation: CASSPTSVGSDTQYF.

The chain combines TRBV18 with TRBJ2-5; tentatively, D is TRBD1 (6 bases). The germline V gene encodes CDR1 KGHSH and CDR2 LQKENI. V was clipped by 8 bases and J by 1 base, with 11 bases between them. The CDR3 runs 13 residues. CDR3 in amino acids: CASGRDTQETQYF. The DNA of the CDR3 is TGTGCCAGCGGTAGGGACACCCAAGAGACCCAGTACTTC.

The CDR3, as DNA: TGTGCCAGTAGTTGGCGGGGCGGACGCACAGATACGCAGTATTTT. Amino acid sequence: CASSWRGGRTDTQYF. This chain links TRBV19 with TRBJ2-3; weak D call: TRBD2 (6 bases). In germline, CDR1 is LNHDA, CDR2 SQIVND (reference sequence). Trimming stripped 5 bases from V and 1 base from J, with 13 bases between. CDR3 length: 15 residues.